The 9 T cell receptor beta chains in this list originate from one sample, sequenced in a study of blood T cell repertoires in COVID-19 (dated by TCRdb to the early 2020s). The method behind the library was the immunoSEQ multiplex PCR assay. TCRdb stores this immuneACCESS table with in-frame sequences only. Part of the clones is absent; in the studies checked, under half of the shortfall reflects unresolved V genes, and no reason is known for the rest. The sample records about 150,000 clones, roughly three quarters of which are singletons. 4.5% to 5% of the sample is taken by the ten largest. The specimen sequenced was peripheral blood. The receptors derive from a woman in her seventies with COVID-19, enrolled during active disease.

This chain links TRBV27 with TRBJ1-2; D may be TRBD1 (5 bases). V shed 3 bases and J shed 8 bases, with 16 bases lying between them. Germline-derived CDR1 and CDR2 are MNHEY and SMNVEV (reference sequence). This CDR3 is 14 amino acids long. CDR3 region: CASSFASGPWGYTF. CDR3 DNA: TGTGCCAGCAGTTTCGCGTCAGGGCCCTGGGGCTACACCTTC.

The chain combines TRBV7-2 with TRBJ2-2; TRBD2 matches 8 bases. V was pared by 5 bases and J by 6 bases, with 11 bases of the junction left unmatched. There are 16 residues in the CDR3. Germline CDR1 SGHTA, CDR2 FQGNSA. The CDR3 nucleotides read TGTGCCAGCAGCCCCGGTTTAGGCGGGGGGCCCGGGGAGCTGTTTTTT. The encoded protein is CASSPGLGGGPGELFF.

This rearrangement joins TRBV6-5 to TRBJ2-7; 10 bases line up with TRBD1. Germline CDR1 MNHEY, CDR2 SVGAGI. The CDR3 has 14 amino acids. With V trimmed by 7 bases and J by 9 bases, 12 bases remained unmatched. CDR3 region: CASNLWTGGRGQYF. CDR3 bases: TGTGCCAGCAATCTATGGACAGGGGGAAGAGGGCAGTACTTC.

This clone showed up just once. The chain recombines TRBV7-9 with TRBJ2-7; D perhaps matches TRBD1 (6 bases). Germline lookup yields CDR1 SEHNR and CDR2 FQNEAQ (reference sequence). CDR3 size: 15 residues. V was shortened by 1 base and J by 5 bases, with 15 bases between the two germline ends. CDR3 nucleotides: TGTGCCAGCAGCTTAGAAGGACAGAGATTAAACGAGCAGTACTTC. As protein: CASSLEGQRLNEQYF.

The chain joins TRBV5-4 to TRBJ1-1; D call uncertain. Germline values: CDR1 SGHNT, CDR2 YYREEE (reference sequence). The germline V and J ends were trimmed by 2 bases and 0 bases, with 8 bases remaining between them. This CDR3 contains 14 residues. The CDR3 protein is CASSFPRMNTEAFF. CDR3 nucleotide sequence: TGTGCCAGCAGCTTTCCCAGAATGAACACTGAAGCTTTCTTT.

V usage is TRBV5-5 and J usage is TRBJ2-1, with unresolved D. This CDR3 comprises 15 residues. Deletions cut 0 bases from V and 6 bases from J, with 13 bases between. The germline CDR1 and CDR2 sequences are SGHKS and YYEKEE (reference sequence). CDR3 residues: CASSLGSESGNEQFF. The CDR3 coding sequence is TGTGCCAGCAGCTTGGGCTCTGAGTCTGGCAATGAGCAGTTCTTC. Looking up the rest from reference TRBV5-5 and TRBJ2-1 gives the full variable domain: DAGVTQSPTHLIKTRGQQVTLRCSPISGHKSVSWYQQVLGQGPQFIFQYYEKEERGRGNFPDRFSARQFPNYSSELNVNALLLGDSALYLCASSLGSESGNEQFFGPGTRLTVL.

The rearrangement joins TRBV5-4 to TRBJ1-1, with TRBD1 matching over 9 bases. The CDR3 consists of 15 residues. The germline CDR1 and CDR2 sequences are SGHNT and YYREEE (reference sequence). V dropped 0 bases and J dropped 5; count of bases not matched to a gene: 5. CDR3 DNA sequence: TGTGCCAGCAGCTTGGCTACAGGGGGCTGGACTGAAGCTTTCTTT. This translates into CASSLATGGWTEAFF.

The chain has TRBV7-9 and TRBJ2-6; D gene uncertain. The V and J ends lost 5 bases and 4 bases respectively, with 12 bases between them. Germline CDR1 SEHNR, CDR2 FQNEAQ (reference sequence). The CDR3 length is 15 residues. As DNA, the CDR3 is TGTGCCAGCAGCCTAGGGCTCTCGGGGGCCAACGTCCTGACTTTC. Its translation is CASSLGLSGANVLTF.

V is TRBV29-1 and J is TRBJ2-7; 8 nucleotides agree with TRBD1. The V and J ends lost 7 bases and 1 base, in that order; junction bases with no gene match: 6. Germline CDR1 reads SQVTM; CDR2 reads ANQGSEA. The CDR3 is 13 amino acids. CDR3 residues: CSAGDRRSYEQYF. The DNA for the CDR3 is TGCAGCGCCGGGGACAGGAGGTCCTACGAGCAGTACTTC.